Following are 21 T cell receptor beta chains from one sample sequenced in a study of spatial heterogeneity in lung cancer. MiXCR was run by TCRdb on the 5' RACE reads, yielding one entry per CDR3 protein. The sample gives about 50,000 distinct CDR3 sequences, approximately 7.6% of which show up once; 10% to 15% is in the top ten. The time point here: sample taken at primary tumor resection. Researchers sequenced whole RNA taken from tumor, nontumor lung or frozen PBMC without sorting. Material: PBMCs, obtained at surgery. All receptors come from a female donor with early-stage non-small cell lung cancer.

The rearrangement uses TRBV13 and TRBJ2-7; weak D call: TRBD2 (6 bases). Germline assignment: CDR1 PRHDT and CDR2 FYEKMQ (reference sequence). The CDR3 consists of 15 residues. The V and J ends lost 5 bases and 2 bases respectively, with 16 bases between them. CDR3 region: CASSPLAVEAYEQYF. The CDR3 region has the DNA TGTGCCAGCAGCCCGTTAGCGGTGGAAGCCTACGAGCAGTACTTC.

The gene calls are TRBV27 and TRBJ2-1, with 8 positions matching TRBD2. This CDR3 is built from 16 residues. The germline V gene has CDR1 MNHEY and CDR2 SMNVEV (reference sequence). The junction had 13 bases not matched to a gene; V was cut back by 6 bases and J by 6 bases. CDR3 coding DNA: TGTGCCAGCAGCCCCCCCGGGGGGGGGGGGACCAATGAGCAGTTCTTC. Protein product: CASSPPGGGGTNEQFF.

The chain employs TRBV20-1 and TRBJ1-1; no definite D call. The ends were cut back, 0 bases at V and 2 bases at J, with 10 bases in the middle. Per the germline V gene, CDR1 is DFQATT and CDR2 is SNEGSKA (reference sequence). The CDR3 totals 14 residues. The CDR3 coding sequence is TGCAGTGCTAGAGATCTAGGGTATAACACTGAAGCTTTCTTT. It yields the protein CSARDLGYNTEAFF.

This clonotype was counted between two and nine times. The V call is TRBV5-8, the J call TRBJ1-1, with TRBD1 as a possible D gene (5 bases). This CDR3 contains 11 residues. V lost 1 base and J 8 bases, leaving 6 bases between the germline ends. CDR1 is SGHTS, CDR2 YDEGEE, per germline. The CDR3 DNA is TGTGCCAGCAGCTTGAGGGGAGAAGCTTTCTTT. It translates to CASSLRGEAFF.

This clonotype was counted only a few times. The chain recombines TRBV6-2 or TRBV6-3 with TRBJ2-5; 8 nucleotides line up with TRBD1. Germline V gene lookup returns CDR1 MNHEY and CDR2 SVGEGT. The V segment lost 6 bases and the J segment 5 bases; nucleotides outside the gene matches: 2. The CDR3 spans 12 residues. CDR3 amino acids: CASSRQGETQYF. The CDR3, as DNA: TGTGCCAGCAGCAGACAGGGGGAGACCCAGTACTTC.

This clonotype was picked up many times. The J gene is TRBJ2-3, the V gene TRBV7-2; 7 bases are a match to TRBD1. The CDR3 is 15 amino acids. V dropped 1 base and J dropped 5; count of bases not matched to a gene: 6. The germline CDR1 and CDR2 sequences are SGHTA and FQGNSA. The CDR3 reads CASSLETGRVDTQYF. The CDR3, as DNA: TGTGCCAGCAGCTTAGAGACAGGGCGAGTAGATACGCAGTATTTT.

This clonotype was observed many times. V gene TRBV2 combines with J gene TRBJ1-1; no clear D. The CDR3 extends over 14 amino acids. V was shortened by 2 bases and J by 1 base, with 8 bases between the two germline ends. Germline assignment: CDR1 SNHLY and CDR2 FYNNEI. In nucleotides, the CDR3 is TGTGCCAGCAGTGAACGTGGCAGGAACACTGAAGCTTTCTTT. Translated: CASSERGRNTEAFF.

CDR3 amino acids: CASSLASHERNIQYF. The DNA for the CDR3 is TGCGCCAGCAGCTTGGCCTCACATGAAAGAAACATTCAGTACTTC. The chain couples TRBV5-1 to TRBJ2-4; D is ambiguous. The germline V gene encodes CDR1 SGHRS and CDR2 YFSETQ. The germline V and J ends were trimmed by 0 bases and 6 bases, with 13 bases remaining between them. This CDR3 region has 15 residues.

In this sample, this clonotype turned up a few times. The chain couples TRBV28 to TRBJ1-2, with TRBD1 matching 8 bases. V was clipped by 7 bases and J by 7 bases; unmatched bases: 11. The V gene's germline CDR1 is MDHEN and CDR2 SYDVKM. The CDR3 loop spans 14 amino acids. This CDR3 is CASIPRGPWSGYTF. The CDR3 coding sequence is TGTGCCAGCATCCCCAGGGGGCCGTGGAGTGGCTACACCTTC.

J is TRBJ2-1 and V is TRBV13; D tentatively reads TRBD1 or TRBD2 (5 bases each). CDR1 PRHDT and CDR2 FYEKMQ come from the germline V gene (reference sequence). Deletions cut 5 bases from V and 9 bases from J, with 14 bases between. CDR3 length: 13 residues. The CDR3 bases are TGTGCCAGCAGCCCAGGACGGGGCACTGAGCAGTTCTTC. Protein sequence: CASSPGRGTEQFF. Drawing the rest from reference TRBV13 and TRBJ2-1, the complete variable domain is AAGVIQSPRHLIKEKRETATLKCYPIPRHDTVYWYQQGPGQDPQFLISFYEKMQSDKGSIPDRFSAQQFSDYHSELNMSSLELGDSALYFCASSPGRGTEQFFGPGTRLTVL.

The sample holds a few counts of this clonotype. The J gene is TRBJ2-1, the V gene TRBV9; D possibly uses TRBD1 or TRBD2 (7 bases each). Germline values: CDR1 SGDLS, CDR2 YYNGEE. Trimming pared 1 base from V and 6 bases from J, leaving 11 bases between. CDR3 size: 14 residues. CDR3 region: CASSVQGGPNEQFF. The CDR3 nucleotides are TGTGCCAGCAGCGTACAGGGGGGGCCCAATGAGCAGTTCTTC.

There are a few counts of this clonotype. The chain couples TRBV20-1 to TRBJ2-3; D is uncertain. Germline assignment: CDR1 DFQATT and CDR2 SNEGSKA (reference sequence). This CDR3 has 13 amino acids. The V gene lost 3 bases and the J gene lost 1 base, with 8 bases spanning the gap. The CDR3, as DNA: TGCAGTGCTAGGTCGACGGGCACAGATACGCAGTATTTT. As protein: CSARSTGTDTQYF.

This clonotype was seen a few times. The CDR3 sequence is CASSSDRGVNSPLHF. The CDR3, as DNA: TGCGCCAGCAGCTCCGACAGGGGCGTTAATTCACCCCTCCACTTT. This rearrangement joins TRBV5-1 to TRBJ1-6; 8 nucleotides match TRBD1. J gave up 6 bases and V 3 bases, and 5 bases lay outside the gene matches. From germline, CDR1 is SGHRS and CDR2 YFSETQ. This CDR3 spans 15 amino acids.

This clonotype showed up just a few times. The V and J genes are TRBV7-8 and TRBJ1-4, with unresolved D. The germline gives CDR1 SGHVS, CDR2 FQNEAQ. Trimming removed 5 bases at V and 0 bases at J, with 7 bases between. CDR3 length: 14 amino acids. CDR3 sequence reads: CASSRFATNEKLFF. DNA for the CDR3: TGTGCCAGCAGCCGGTTCGCAACTAATGAAAAACTGTTTTTT.

V usage is TRBV7-9 and J usage is TRBJ2-7; tentatively, D is TRBD1 or TRBD2 (6 bases each). Germline V gene data show CDR1 as SEHNR and CDR2 as FQNEAQ (reference sequence). The CDR3 length is 15 residues. V dropped 4 bases and J dropped 7 bases, with 20 bases sitting between them. CDR3 residues: CASSSKGGSAGEQYF. The CDR3 DNA reads as TGTGCCAGCAGCTCCAAAGGGGGGTCTGCTGGAGAGCAGTACTTC. Together with reference TRBV7-9 and TRBJ2-7, the CDR3 gives the full variable domain: DTGVSQNPRHKITKRGQNVTFRCDPISEHNRLYWYRQTLGQGPEFLTYFQNEAQLEKSRLLSDRFSAERPKGSFSTLEIQRTEQGDSAMYLCASSSKGGSAGEQYFGPGTRLTVT.

This chain joins TRBV7-2 and TRBJ2-1, with 7 bases that match TRBD2. The CDR3 runs 12 residues. J lost 9 bases, V lost 5 bases, and 4 bases had no gene match. Per germline, CDR1 SGHTA and CDR2 FQGNSA. CDR3 sequence: CASSHPGGEQFF. In DNA, the CDR3 is TGTGCCAGCAGCCACCCGGGGGGTGAGCAGTTCTTC.

This clonotype was recorded many times. The CDR3 reads CSTWTGEATEAFF. Written as DNA, the CDR3 is TGCAGCACCTGGACAGGGGAGGCAACTGAAGCTTTCTTT. The rearrangement uses TRBV29-1 and TRBJ1-1; 9 bases align to TRBD1. Per germline, CDR1 SQVTM and CDR2 ANQGSEA. The CDR3 covers 13 residues. The V segment lost 8 bases and the J segment 5 bases; nucleotides outside the gene matches: 9.

A few counts support this clonotype. The chain uses TRBV4-3 and TRBJ2-3; D assignment may be TRBD1 or TRBD2 (6 bases each). Trimming left V 1 base short and J 6 bases short, with 14 bases between. From germline, CDR1 is LGHNA and CDR2 YSLEER. The CDR3 extends over 15 amino acids. The CDR3 is CASSQVGGGRDTQYF. Here the CDR3 DNA reads TGCGCCAGCAGCCAAGTAGGAGGGGGGCGGGATACGCAGTATTTT.

This clonotype was seen more than once but under ten times. V is TRBV27 and J is TRBJ1-5; 7 nucleotides align to TRBD1. Per the germline V gene, CDR1 is MNHEY and CDR2 is SMNVEV (reference sequence). This CDR3 spans 18 amino acids. The junction had 18 bases not matched to a gene; V was cut back by 6 bases and J by 4 bases. In nucleotides, the CDR3 is TGTGCCAGCAGCCACTATTTAACCGGGACAGACCTTAATCAGCCCCAGCATTTT. Protein product: CASSHYLTGTDLNQPQHF.

The rearrangement links TRBV7-2 to TRBJ1-2; D is uncertain. V shed 3 bases and J shed 11 bases, with 13 bases lying between them. The CDR3 has 12 residues. CDR1 and CDR2 from the germline V gene are SGHTA and FQGNSA. The CDR3 here is CASSFRIPVYTF. DNA of the CDR3: TGTGCCAGCAGCTTCAGAATTCCTGTGTACACCTTC.

This clonotype was observed many times. The rearrangement uses TRBV9 and TRBJ2-1; TRBD2 matches 8 bases. Germline V gene lookup returns CDR1 SGDLS and CDR2 YYNGEE. The J segment lost 3 bases and the V segment lost 2 bases, leaving 4 bases of the junction unmatched. CDR3 size: 15 residues. CDR3 in DNA: TGTGCCAGCAGCGTCGGGGGGGCCGGCTACAATGAGCAGTTCTTC. The encoded protein is CASSVGGAGYNEQFF.